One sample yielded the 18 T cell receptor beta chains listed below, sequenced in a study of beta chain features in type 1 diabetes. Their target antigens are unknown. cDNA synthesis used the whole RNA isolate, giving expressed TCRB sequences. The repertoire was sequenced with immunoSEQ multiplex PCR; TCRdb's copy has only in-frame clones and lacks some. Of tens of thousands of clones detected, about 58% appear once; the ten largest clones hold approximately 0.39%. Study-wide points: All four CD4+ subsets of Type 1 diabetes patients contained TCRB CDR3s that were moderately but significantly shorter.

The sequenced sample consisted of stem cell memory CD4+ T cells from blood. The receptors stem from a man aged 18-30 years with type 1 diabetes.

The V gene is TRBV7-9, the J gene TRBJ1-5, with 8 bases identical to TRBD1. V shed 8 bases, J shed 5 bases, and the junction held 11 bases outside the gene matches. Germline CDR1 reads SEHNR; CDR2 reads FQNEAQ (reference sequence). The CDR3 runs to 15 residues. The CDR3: CASPLSDRGDQPQHF. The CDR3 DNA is TGTGCCAGCCCCTTGTCCGACAGGGGTGATCAGCCCCAGCATTTT.

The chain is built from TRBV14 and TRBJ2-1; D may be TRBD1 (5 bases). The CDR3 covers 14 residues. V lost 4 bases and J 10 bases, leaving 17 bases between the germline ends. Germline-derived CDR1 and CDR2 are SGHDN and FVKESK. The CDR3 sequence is CASSPPQGMKEQFF. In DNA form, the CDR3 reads TGTGCCAGCAGCCCCCCCCAGGGTATGAAGGAGCAGTTCTTC.

CDR3 sequence reads: CASSPQTDYGYTF. The CDR3 DNA is TGTGCCAGCTCACCACAGACAGACTATGGCTACACCTTC. This chain links TRBV18 with TRBJ1-2; TRBD1 might be the D (5 bases). V was clipped by 1 base and J by 3 bases, with 6 bases between them. Germline CDR1 KGHSH, CDR2 LQKENI. This CDR3 region has 13 residues.

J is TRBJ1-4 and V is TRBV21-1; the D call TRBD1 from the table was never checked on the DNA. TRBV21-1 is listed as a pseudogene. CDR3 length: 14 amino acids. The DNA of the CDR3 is TGTGCCAGCAACAGGACAGGGTTTAATGAAAAACTGTTTTTT. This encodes CASNRTGFNEKLFF.

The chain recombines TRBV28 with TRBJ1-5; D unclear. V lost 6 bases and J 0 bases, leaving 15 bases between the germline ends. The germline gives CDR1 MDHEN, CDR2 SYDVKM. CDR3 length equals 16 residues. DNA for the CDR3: TGTGCCAGCAGCTTCTCGGTCTTTTATAGCAATCAGCCCCAGCATTTT. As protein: CASSFSVFYSNQPQHF.

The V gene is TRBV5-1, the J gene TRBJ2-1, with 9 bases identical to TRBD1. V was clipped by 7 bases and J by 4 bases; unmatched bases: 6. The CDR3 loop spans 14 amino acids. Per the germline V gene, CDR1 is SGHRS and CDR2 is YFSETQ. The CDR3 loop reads CASAFGTGYNEQFF. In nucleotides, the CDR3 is TGCGCCAGCGCTTTTGGGACAGGGTACAATGAGCAGTTCTTC.

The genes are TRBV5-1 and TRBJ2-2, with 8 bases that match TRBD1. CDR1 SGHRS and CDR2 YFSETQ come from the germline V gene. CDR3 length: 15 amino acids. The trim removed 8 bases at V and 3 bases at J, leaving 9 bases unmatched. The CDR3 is CASSPDRVYTGELFF. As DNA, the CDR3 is TGCGCCAGTTCACCGGACAGGGTATACACCGGGGAGCTGTTTTTT.

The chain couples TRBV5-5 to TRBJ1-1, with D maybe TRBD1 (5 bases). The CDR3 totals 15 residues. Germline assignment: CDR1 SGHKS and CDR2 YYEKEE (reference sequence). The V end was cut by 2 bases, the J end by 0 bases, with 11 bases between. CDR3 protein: CASSFVAGLNTEAFF. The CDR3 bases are TGTGCCAGCAGCTTTGTAGCAGGGTTGAACACTGAAGCTTTCTTT.

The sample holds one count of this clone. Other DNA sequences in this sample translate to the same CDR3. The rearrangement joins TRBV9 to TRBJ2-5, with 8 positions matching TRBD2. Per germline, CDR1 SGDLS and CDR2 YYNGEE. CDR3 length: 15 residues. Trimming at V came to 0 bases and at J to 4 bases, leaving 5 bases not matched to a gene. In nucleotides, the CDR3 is TGTGCCAGCAGCGTAGGGGTGGCGGGGGGAGAGACCCAGTACTTC. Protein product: CASSVGVAGGETQYF.

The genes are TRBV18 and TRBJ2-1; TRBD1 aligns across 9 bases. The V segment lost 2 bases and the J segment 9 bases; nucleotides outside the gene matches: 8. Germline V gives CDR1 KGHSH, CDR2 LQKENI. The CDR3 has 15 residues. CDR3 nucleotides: TGTGCCAGCTCACCAATGGGACAGGGACGGGGTGAGCAGTTCTTC. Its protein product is CASSPMGQGRGEQFF.

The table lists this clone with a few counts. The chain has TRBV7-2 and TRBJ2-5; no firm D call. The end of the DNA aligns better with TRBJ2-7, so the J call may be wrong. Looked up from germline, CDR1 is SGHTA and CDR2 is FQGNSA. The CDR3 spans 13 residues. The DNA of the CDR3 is TGTGCCAGCAGCTTCGCTAGGAACTACGAGCAGTACTTC. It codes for CASSFARNYEQYF.

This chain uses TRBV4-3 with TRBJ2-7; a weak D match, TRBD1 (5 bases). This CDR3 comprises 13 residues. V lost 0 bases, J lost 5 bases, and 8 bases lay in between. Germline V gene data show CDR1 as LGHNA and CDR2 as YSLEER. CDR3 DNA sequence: TGCGCCAGCAGCCAAGAATCAGGGAACGAGCAGTACTTC. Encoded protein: CASSQESGNEQYF.

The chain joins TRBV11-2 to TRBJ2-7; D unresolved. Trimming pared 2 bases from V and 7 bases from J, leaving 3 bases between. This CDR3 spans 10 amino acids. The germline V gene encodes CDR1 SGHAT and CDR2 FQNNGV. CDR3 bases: TGTGCCAGCAGCTTAACAGAGCAGTACTTC. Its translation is CASSLTEQYF.

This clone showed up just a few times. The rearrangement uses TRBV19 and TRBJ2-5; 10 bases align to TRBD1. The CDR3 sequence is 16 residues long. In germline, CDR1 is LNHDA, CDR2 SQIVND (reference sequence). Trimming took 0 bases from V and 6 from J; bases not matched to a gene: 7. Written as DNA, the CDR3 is TGTGCCAGTAGTATAGAATGGGGACAGGGGATCCAGACCCAGTACTTC. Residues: CASSIEWGQGIQTQYF.

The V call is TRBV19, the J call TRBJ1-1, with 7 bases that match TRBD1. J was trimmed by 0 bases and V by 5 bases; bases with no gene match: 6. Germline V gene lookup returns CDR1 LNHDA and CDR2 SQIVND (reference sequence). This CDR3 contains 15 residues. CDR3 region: CASSRGDSLNTEAFF. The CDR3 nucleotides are TGTGCCAGTAGTCGCGGGGACAGCTTGAACACTGAAGCTTTCTTT. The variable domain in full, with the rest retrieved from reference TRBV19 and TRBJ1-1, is DGGITQSPKYLFRKEGQNVTLSCEQNLNHDAMYWYRQDPGQGLRLIYYSQIVNDFQKGDIAEGYSVSREKKESFPLTVTSAQKNPTAFYLCASSRGDSLNTEAFFGQGTRLTVV.

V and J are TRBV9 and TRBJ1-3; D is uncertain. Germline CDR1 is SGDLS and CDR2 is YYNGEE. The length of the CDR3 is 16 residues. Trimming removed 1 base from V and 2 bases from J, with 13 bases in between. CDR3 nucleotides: TGTGCCAGCAGCGTATGGGGAGGGAAAACTGGAAACACCATATATTTT. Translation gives CASSVWGGKTGNTIYF.

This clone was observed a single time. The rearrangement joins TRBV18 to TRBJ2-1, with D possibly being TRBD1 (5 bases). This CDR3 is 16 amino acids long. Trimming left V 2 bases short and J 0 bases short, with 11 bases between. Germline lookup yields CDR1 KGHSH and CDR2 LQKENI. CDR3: CASSPFLQGSYNEQFF. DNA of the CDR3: TGTGCCAGCTCACCATTTCTCCAGGGCTCCTACAATGAGCAGTTCTTC.

CDR3 loop: CASSQDIAGANTGELFF. The CDR3, as DNA: TGCGCCAGCAGCCAAGATATAGCGGGGGCGAACACCGGGGAGCTGTTTTTT. This chain joins TRBV4-3 and TRBJ2-2; the match to TRBD2 covers 9 bases. The germline CDR1 and CDR2 sequences are LGHNA and YSLEER. There are 17 residues in the CDR3. V trimming: 0 bases; J trimming: 0 bases; junction bases outside the gene matches: 2.